This T cell receptor beta chain was captured by sequencing in a study of T cells in Graves' hyperthyroidism and ophthalmopathy. RNA transcripts provided the source from which TCR beta CDR3 regions were amplified. Initially, a first-round RT-PCR of the TCR CDR3 employed the HTBI primer set. TCRdb re-called the multiplex PCR reads through MiXCR, storing one row per CDR3 protein. The sample has 500,000 or so distinct CDR3 sequences, 17% seen once. This clonotype has more than one count but fewer than ten. Its specificity is not known. Germline CDR1 PRHDT, CDR2 FYEKMQ (reference sequence). The CDR3 extends over 12 amino acids. With 4 bases removed from V and 7 bases from J, the gap between germline ends came to 11 bases. Overall study findings and caveats: Most expanded thyroid clonotypes above 0.001 recurred in blood. Ophthalmopathy could be told apart from stable hyperthyroidism with a 13 V-J model.

The diagnostic basis comprised clinical symptoms, serum thyroxine and TRAb, thyroid ultrasound and orbital computed tomography. Source material for PBMCs was 10 ml fresh peripheral blood. The J gene is TRBJ2-7, the V gene TRBV13; D not certain. This clonotype was obtained from a woman aged 18-29 years with Graves' ophthalmopathy. Sequencing used blood. The CDR3, as DNA: TGTGCCAGCAGCTCCAAACGCAAAGAGCAGTACTTC. Translation gives CASSSKRKEQYF.